The 7 T cell receptor beta chains reported below all come from one sample, sequenced in a study of identical twins. TCRdb ran MiXCR on the 5' RACE reads and lists one entry per CDR3 protein. Altogether some 690,000 distinct CDR3 sequences are present, about 20% being singletons, with the ten largest covering roughly 4%. These data also featured in a second study, about T cells expressing NK-cell markers.

The sequencing sample was made of PBMCs. Receptor source: a woman under 30 in good health.

This clonotype was recorded a few times. The chain is built from TRBV11-2 and TRBJ2-7; D is possibly TRBD2 (6 bases). Germline V CDR1 and CDR2: SGHAT, FQNNGV. The CDR3 runs 14 residues. Trimming removed 3 bases at V and 2 bases at J, with 11 bases between. DNA for the CDR3: TGTGCCAGCAGCTTCACGGAGGGAACCTACGAGCAGTACTTC. Encoded protein: CASSFTEGTYEQYF.

This clonotype was counted at least ten times. The chain employs TRBV12-3 or TRBV12-4 and TRBJ1-1, with no clear D. The CDR3 loop spans 11 amino acids. With 2 bases removed from V and 7 bases from J, the gap between germline ends came to 5 bases. CDR3 loop: CASSLRSEAFF. The CDR3, as DNA: TGTGCCAGCAGTTTAAGGAGTGAAGCTTTCTTT.

J is TRBJ2-1 and V is TRBV9; TRBD2 matches at 8 bases. Looked up from germline, CDR1 is SGDLS and CDR2 is YYNGEE. With V trimmed by 3 bases and J by 9 bases, 8 bases remained unmatched. CDR3 length equals 14 residues. CDR3 sequence (DNA): TGTGCCAGCAGCGCGTCGGGAGGGCCGGGTGAGCAGTTCTTC. Residues: CASSASGGPGEQFF. Variable domain in full (rest from reference TRBV9 and TRBJ2-1): DSGVTQTPKHLITATGQRVTLRCSPRSGDLSVYWYQQSLDQGLQFLIQYYNGEERAKGNILERFSAQQFPDLHSELNLSSLELGDSALYFCASSASGGPGEQFFGPGTRLTVL.

V and J are TRBV12-3 or TRBV12-4 and TRBJ2-5, with TRBD2 identical over 10 bases. V lost 6 bases and J lost 7; bases outside the gene matches: 11. This CDR3 contains 15 residues. In DNA form, the CDR3 reads TGTGCCAGCAGCCCCTCTCTAGCGGGAGAGGGGACCCAGTACTTC. It translates to CASSPSLAGEGTQYF.

This clonotype showed up many times. V gene TRBV20-1 combines with J gene TRBJ1-1; no reliable D call. The V end was cut by 0 bases, the J end by 11 bases, with 16 bases between. CDR1 and CDR2 (germline): DFQATT, SNEGSKA (reference sequence). The CDR3 covers 13 residues. CDR3 sequence: CSARETRAYGAFF. DNA of the CDR3: TGCAGTGCTAGAGAAACAAGGGCCTACGGGGCTTTCTTT.

This chain's CDR3 is CASSPGTGTDEQYF. The CDR3 DNA reads TGTGCCAGCAGCCCCGGGACAGGGACCGACGAGCAGTACTTC. J is TRBJ2-7 and V is TRBV7-6; 9 bases match TRBD1. Germline V gives CDR1 SGHVS, CDR2 FNYEAQ. V dropped 5 bases and J dropped 5; count of bases not matched to a gene: 7. The CDR3 is 14 amino acids.

This clonotype came up a few times. The genes are TRBV6-5 and TRBJ2-7; D not resolved. The V and J ends lost 5 bases and 5 bases respectively, with 7 bases between them. The CDR3 consists of 11 residues. The germline gives CDR1 MNHEY, CDR2 SVGAGI. The CDR3 nucleotides are TGTGCCAGCAGTAATGGACACGAGCAGTACTTC. Its translation is CASSNGHEQYF.